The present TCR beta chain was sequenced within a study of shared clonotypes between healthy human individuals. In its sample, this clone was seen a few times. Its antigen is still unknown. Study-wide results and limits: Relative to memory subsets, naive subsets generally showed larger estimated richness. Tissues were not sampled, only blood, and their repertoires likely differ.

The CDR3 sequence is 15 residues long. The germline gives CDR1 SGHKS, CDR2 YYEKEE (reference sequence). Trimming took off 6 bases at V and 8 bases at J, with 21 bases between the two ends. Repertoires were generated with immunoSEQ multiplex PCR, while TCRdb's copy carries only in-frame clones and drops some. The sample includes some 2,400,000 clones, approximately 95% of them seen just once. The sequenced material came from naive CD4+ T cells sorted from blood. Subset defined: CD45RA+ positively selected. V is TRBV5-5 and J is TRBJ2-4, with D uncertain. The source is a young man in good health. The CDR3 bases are TGTGCCAGCACCTCGACTGGACGTGGAGTGGACATTCAGTACTTC. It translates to CASTSTGRGVDIQYF.